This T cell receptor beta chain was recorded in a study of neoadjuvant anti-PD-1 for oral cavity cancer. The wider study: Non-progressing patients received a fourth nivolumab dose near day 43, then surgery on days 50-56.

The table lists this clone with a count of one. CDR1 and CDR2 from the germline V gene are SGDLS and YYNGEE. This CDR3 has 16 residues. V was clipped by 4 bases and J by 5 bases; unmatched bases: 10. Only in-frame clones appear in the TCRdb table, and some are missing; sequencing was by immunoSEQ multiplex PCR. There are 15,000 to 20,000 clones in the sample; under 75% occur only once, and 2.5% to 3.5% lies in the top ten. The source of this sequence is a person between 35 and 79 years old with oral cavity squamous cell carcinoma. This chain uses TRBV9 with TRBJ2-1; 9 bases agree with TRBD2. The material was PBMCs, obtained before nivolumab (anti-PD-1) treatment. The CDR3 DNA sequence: TGTGCCAGCAGCAAATCTTCCGGGACTAGCCACAATGAGCAGTTCTTC. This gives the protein CASSKSSGTSHNEQFF.